This T cell receptor (beta chain) was recovered during a study of blood T cell repertoires in COVID-19. The CDR3 consists of 17 residues. CDR1 and CDR2 (germline): SGDLS, YYNGEE. With 0 bases clipped from V and 3 bases from J, the junction kept 8 bases outside the gene matches. Method: immunoSEQ multiplex PCR; TCRdb's copy keeps in-frame clones and lacks some. The profile shows tens of thousands of clones, about nine tenths of them singletons. This receptor was identified in a man aged 45-65 years with active or convalescent COVID-19. Input material: peripheral blood. The V and J genes are TRBV9 and TRBJ2-3; 9 bases align to TRBD2. The DNA of the CDR3 is TGTGCCAGCAGCGTAGTACCCAGCGGGAGGTTTACAGATACGCAGTATTTT. Translation: CASSVVPSGRFTDTQYF.